This TCR beta chain is from a study of post-analysis software for immune sequencing data. Background on the study: The disease courses spanned relapsing-remitting, secondary progressive and progressive-relapsing forms of multiple sclerosis. Study findings and constraints: Batch-mates among the samples co-clustered strongly by F measure. Patients showed TRBV5-6, TRBV5-1 and TRBV20-1 among five TRBV segments more frequent than in controls.

This CDR3 is 11 amino acids long. V gave up 6 bases and J gave up 6 bases, with 11 bases separating them. Germline V gene lookup returns CDR1 DFQATT and CDR2 SNEGSKA (reference sequence). Unique-molecular-identifier-tagged TCR beta cDNA libraries were used. TCRdb re-derived calls from the PCR reads in MiXCR, one entry per CDR3 protein. The sample shows roughly 730,000 distinct CDR3 sequences, roughly 27% of them seen only once. Remarks on this clonotype: The antigen is not known.

The receptor comes from a girl aged 10-17 years with multiple sclerosis. Sequencing used blood. The chain uses TRBV20-1 and TRBJ1-1; D gene ambiguous. CDR3 in amino acids: CSAIPPPEAFF. The CDR3 DNA reads TGCAGTGCCATCCCACCCCCTGAAGCTTTCTTT.